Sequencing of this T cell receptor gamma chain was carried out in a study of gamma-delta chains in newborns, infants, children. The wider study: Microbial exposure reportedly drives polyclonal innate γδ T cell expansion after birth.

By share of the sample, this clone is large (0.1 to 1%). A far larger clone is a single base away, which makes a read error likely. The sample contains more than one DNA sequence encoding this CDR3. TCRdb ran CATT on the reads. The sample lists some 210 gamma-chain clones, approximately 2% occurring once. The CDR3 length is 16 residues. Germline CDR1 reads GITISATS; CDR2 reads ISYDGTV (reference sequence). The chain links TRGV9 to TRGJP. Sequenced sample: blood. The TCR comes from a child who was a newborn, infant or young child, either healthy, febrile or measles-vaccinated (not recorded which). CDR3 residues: CALWEVQELGKKIKVF. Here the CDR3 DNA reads TGTGCCCTGTGGGAGGTGCAAGAGTTGGGCAAAAAAATCAAGGTATTT.